One sample yielded the 25 T cell receptor beta chains listed below, sequenced in a study of blood T cell repertoires in COVID-19 (dated by TCRdb to the early 2020s). The library was obtained by the immunoSEQ multiplex PCR assay. As stored in TCRdb, this immuneACCESS dataset retains in-frame rearrangements with V and J assigned. A fraction of the clones does not appear; measured against another copy, unresolved V genes explain less than half of the discrepancy, and the remainder lacks a known reason. The sample includes roughly 190,000 clones, with around nine tenths observed a single time. 5.5% to 7% of the sample rests with the top ten. The sequencing sample was made of peripheral blood. All receptors derive from a woman in her thirties or forties who had recovered from COVID-19.

Written as DNA, the CDR3 is TGTGCCAGCAGCCTTCAGACAGGGGGGAGACAGCCCCAGCATTTT. Translated: CASSLQTGGRQPQHF. V usage is TRBV4-2 and J usage is TRBJ1-5, with 9 positions matching TRBD1. With V trimmed by 4 bases and J by 7 bases, 8 bases remained unmatched. Germline CDR1 and CDR2: LGHNA and YNFKEQ. The CDR3 consists of 15 residues.

This clone was observed a single time. CDR3 sequence reads: CASSQEYPPYSGYTF. Written as DNA, the CDR3 is TGTGCCAGCAGCCAAGAGTACCCCCCCTACAGCGGCTACACCTTC. V and J are TRBV14 and TRBJ1-2, with D hard to call. The CDR3 extends over 15 amino acids. Trimming stripped 0 bases from V and 8 bases from J, with 16 bases between. CDR1 is SGHDN and CDR2 is FVKESK in the germline V gene.

The CDR3 nucleotides are TGTGCCAGCAGTTACACCGACAGGGAGGACAACTATGGCTACACCTTC. It is translated as CASSYTDREDNYGYTF. V and J are TRBV6-2 or TRBV6-3 and TRBJ1-2; 7 bases align to TRBD1. Looked up from germline, CDR1 is MNHEY and CDR2 is SVGEGT. Trimming cost V 2 bases and J 2 bases; bases outside gene matches: 8. CDR3 size: 16 residues.

V gene TRBV30 combines with J gene TRBJ1-1; weak D call: TRBD1 (6 bases). V was shortened by 2 bases and J by 1 base, with 14 bases between the two germline ends. The V gene's germline CDR1 is GTSNPN and CDR2 SVGIG (reference sequence). The CDR3 has 15 amino acids. CDR3: CAWSLTGRWNTEAFF. The CDR3 coding sequence is TGTGCCTGGAGTTTAACAGGGCGGTGGAACACTGAAGCTTTCTTT.

J is TRBJ1-5 and V is TRBV6-2 or TRBV6-3; 11 bases line up with TRBD1. CDR1 is MNHEY and CDR2 is SVGEGT in the germline V gene. CDR3 length: 19 residues. Trimming removed 2 bases from V and 2 bases from J; junction bases left unmatched: 11. In DNA, the CDR3 is TGTGCCAGCAGTTACGTGCGGGACAGGGGGTTTGGTGGCAATCAGCCCCAGCATTTT. It is translated as CASSYVRDRGFGGNQPQHF.

The chain combines TRBV27 with TRBJ2-5; perhaps TRBD2 as D (5 bases). CDR1 and CDR2 (germline): MNHEY, SMNVEV (reference sequence). V lost 7 bases and J 2 bases, leaving 14 bases between the germline ends. The CDR3 has 14 residues. This CDR3 reads CASKSAGNQETQYF. The CDR3 DNA sequence: TGTGCCAGCAAATCGGCGGGCAATCAAGAGACCCAGTACTTC.

J is TRBJ1-1 and V is TRBV29-1, with D perhaps TRBD1 (6 bases). Deletions cut 3 bases from V and 1 base from J, with 12 bases between. CDR3 length: 14 amino acids. Germline-derived CDR1 and CDR2 are SQVTM and ANQGSEA. This CDR3 is CSVDADRQNTEAFF. CDR3 nucleotides: TGCAGCGTTGATGCCGACAGGCAGAACACTGAAGCTTTCTTT.

The DNA for the CDR3 is TGTGCCAGCAGCTTGGGACTGGACGAGCAGTACTTC. Protein product: CASSLGLDEQYF. V is TRBV5-5 and J is TRBJ2-7; no definite D call. The length of the CDR3 is 12 residues. Germline CDR1 SGHKS, CDR2 YYEKEE (reference sequence). V lost 0 bases, J lost 5 bases, and 6 bases lay in between.

The chain couples TRBV30 to TRBJ2-2; 7 positions agree with TRBD2. The V and J ends lost 0 bases and 6 bases, in that order; junction bases with no gene match: 7. The CDR3 runs 15 residues. Germline CDR1 is GTSNPN and CDR2 is SVGIG (reference sequence). The CDR3 loop is CAWSVAGAKAGELFF. The CDR3 bases are TGTGCCTGGAGTGTGGCGGGAGCTAAGGCCGGGGAGCTGTTTTTT.

For this clone: Germline and junction disagree at one end, which may indicate a read error. This chain joins TRBV3-1 (or the pseudogene TRBV3-2) and TRBJ2-7, with 7 bases fitting TRBD2. This CDR3 region has 11 residues. CDR1 and CDR2 (germline): LGHDT, YNNKEL (reference sequence). CDR3 in amino acids: CASGPGLPADF. The CDR3 DNA reads TGTGCCAGCGGCCCGGGACTACCGGCTGACTTC.

This clone showed up just a few times. The V call is TRBV9, the J call TRBJ2-7; TRBD2 matches at 12 bases. This CDR3 has 15 amino acids. Germline V gene sequence: CDR1 SGDLS, CDR2 YYNGEE. With V trimmed by 0 bases and J by 5 bases, 3 bases remained unmatched. CDR3 sequence reads: CASSVGTSGTHEQYF. The CDR3 DNA reads TGTGCCAGCAGCGTAGGGACTAGCGGGACCCACGAGCAGTACTTC.

About this clone: At the DNA level, this CDR3 is encoded by other sequences in the same sample as well. The chain has TRBV3-1 (or the pseudogene TRBV3-2) and TRBJ2-5, with D maybe TRBD2 (7 bases). The germline CDR1 and CDR2 sequences are LGHDT and YNNKEL (reference sequence). CDR3 length: 13 amino acids. V gave up 6 bases and J gave up 4 bases, with 12 bases separating them. The CDR3, as DNA: TGTGCCAGCAGTTTTAGGGGGGGAGAGACCCAGTACTTC. Translating gives CASSFRGGETQYF.

The gene calls are TRBV19 and TRBJ1-1; TRBD1 is a possible D gene (5 bases). This CDR3 comprises 15 residues. In germline, CDR1 is LNHDA, CDR2 SQIVND (reference sequence). V lost 6 bases and J 7 bases, leaving 21 bases between the germline ends. CDR3 protein: CASRDQGSLASEAFF. CDR3 DNA: TGTGCCAGTAGGGATCAGGGTTCGTTGGCTAGTGAAGCTTTCTTT.

This chain connects TRBV18 to TRBJ1-5; perhaps TRBD1 as D (6 bases). Trimming cost V 7 bases and J 7 bases, with 14 bases left between them. The CDR3 consists of 13 residues. Per germline, CDR1 KGHSH and CDR2 LQKENI. The CDR3 DNA reads as TGTGCCAGCTGTGGGGGGGGCGGGCAGCCCCAGCATTTT. It specifies CASCGGGGQPQHF.

The chain couples TRBV19 to TRBJ2-5, with 8 bases fitting TRBD2. The germline CDR1 and CDR2 sequences are LNHDA and SQIVND (reference sequence). The V gene end was trimmed by 3 bases and the J gene end by 7 bases; junction bases not matched to a gene: 7. The CDR3 is 14 amino acids. The CDR3 DNA is TGTGCCAGTAGTATCCTGGGACTAGGAGGGACCCAGTACTTC. The encoded protein is CASSILGLGGTQYF.

The chain has TRBV11-2 and TRBJ1-6; 7 positions match TRBD1. Germline V gene data show CDR1 as SGHAT and CDR2 as FQNNGV. The ends lost 3 bases at V and 9 bases at J; junction bases unmatched: 5. The CDR3 extends over 14 amino acids. The CDR3 reads CASSFLDRASPLHF. The DNA for the CDR3 is TGTGCCAGCAGCTTTCTAGACAGGGCTTCACCCCTCCACTTT.

This chain connects TRBV6-2 or TRBV6-3 to TRBJ1-1; D is possibly TRBD1 (6 bases). Trimming took 2 bases from V and 0 from J, leaving 10 bases between them. Per germline, CDR1 MNHEY and CDR2 SVGEGT. The CDR3 runs to 15 residues. DNA of the CDR3: TGTGCCAGCAGTTACCACAGGGCAATGAACACTGAAGCTTTCTTT. This translates into CASSYHRAMNTEAFF.

This clone was detected only a few times. The chain carries TRBV6-1 and TRBJ2-7, with 7 bases fitting TRBD2. Germline CDR1 reads MNHNS; CDR2 reads SASEGT. Germline trimming cut 2 bases from V and 2 bases from J; bases unmatched to any gene: 9. The CDR3 consists of 16 residues. The CDR3 nucleotides are TGTGCCAGCAGTGAAATAGGGCTAGCGGAACCCTACGAGCAGTACTTC. This sequence encodes CASSEIGLAEPYEQYF.

V and J are TRBV3-1 (or the pseudogene TRBV3-2) and TRBJ2-3, with TRBD1 as a possible D gene (5 bases). The V gene lost 6 bases and the J gene lost 6 bases, with 16 bases spanning the gap. This CDR3 is 14 amino acids long. Germline V gene sequence: CDR1 LGHDT, CDR2 YNNKEL (reference sequence). Here the CDR3 DNA reads TGTGCCAGCAGGTCTCAGGGCTTCGGGGATACGCAGTATTTT. Residues: CASRSQGFGDTQYF.

This chain uses TRBV7-3 with TRBJ2-4; a weak D match, TRBD1 (5 bases). CDR1 SGHTA and CDR2 FQGTGA come from the germline V gene. V was trimmed by 5 bases and J by 9 bases, leaving 14 bases between them. This CDR3 region has 13 residues. The CDR3 region has the DNA TGTGCCAGCAGCCCCCTGGGCCAGGGCATTCAGTACTTC. It is translated as CASSPLGQGIQYF.

The chain carries TRBV5-1 and TRBJ2-1; TRBD2 might be the D (6 bases). Germline CDR1 reads SGHRS; CDR2 reads YFSETQ. CDR3 length: 12 amino acids. V lost 2 bases and J 6 bases, leaving 6 bases between the germline ends. DNA of the CDR3: TGCGCCAGCAGCTTTAGCGGCAATGAGCAGTTCTTC. Translated, it gives CASSFSGNEQFF.

This chain uses TRBV7-9 with TRBJ1-2; TRBD1 agrees at 7 bases. The CDR3 has 13 amino acids. Germline loops: CDR1 SEHNR, CDR2 FQNEAQ (reference sequence). V lost 4 bases to trimming and J lost 4 bases; unmatched junction nucleotides: 3. The DNA of the CDR3 is TGTGCCAGCAGCTCCCAGGGGGTCTATGGCTACACCTTC. Protein sequence: CASSSQGVYGYTF.

V is TRBV11-1 and J is TRBJ2-1; TRBD2 aligns across 8 bases. Germline V gives CDR1 SGHAT, CDR2 FQDESV (reference sequence). Trimming removed 1 base from V and 4 bases from J; junction bases left unmatched: 6. The CDR3 has 16 amino acids. The CDR3 sequence: CASSLDSAGAYNEQFF. CDR3 bases: TGTGCCAGCAGCTTAGACTCAGCGGGAGCTTACAATGAGCAGTTCTTC. The variable domain in full, with the rest retrieved from reference TRBV11-1 and TRBJ2-1, is EAEVAQSPRYKITEKSQAVAFWCDPISGHATLYWYRQILGQGPELLVQFQDESVVDDSQLPKDRFSAERLKGVDSTLKIQPAELGDSAMYLCASSLDSAGAYNEQFFGPGTRLTVL.

This clone was seen once. The genes are TRBV28 and TRBJ2-7; no firm D call. CDR1 is MDHEN and CDR2 is SYDVKM in the germline V gene. This CDR3 comprises 12 residues. V lost 5 bases and J lost 2, with 7 bases in between. The CDR3 loop is CASSTRTYEQYF. CDR3 sequence (DNA): TGTGCCAGCAGTACGCGAACCTACGAGCAGTACTTC.

This clone was picked up one time. The genes are TRBV5-1 and TRBJ1-5; 10 bases are shared with TRBD1. CDR3 length: 17 residues. V dropped 4 bases and J dropped 6; count of bases not matched to a gene: 13. Germline-derived CDR1 and CDR2 are SGHRS and YFSETQ. CDR3: CASSKGTRDRGGQPQHF. The CDR3 bases are TGCGCCAGCAGCAAGGGGACCCGGGACAGGGGCGGTCAGCCCCAGCATTTT.